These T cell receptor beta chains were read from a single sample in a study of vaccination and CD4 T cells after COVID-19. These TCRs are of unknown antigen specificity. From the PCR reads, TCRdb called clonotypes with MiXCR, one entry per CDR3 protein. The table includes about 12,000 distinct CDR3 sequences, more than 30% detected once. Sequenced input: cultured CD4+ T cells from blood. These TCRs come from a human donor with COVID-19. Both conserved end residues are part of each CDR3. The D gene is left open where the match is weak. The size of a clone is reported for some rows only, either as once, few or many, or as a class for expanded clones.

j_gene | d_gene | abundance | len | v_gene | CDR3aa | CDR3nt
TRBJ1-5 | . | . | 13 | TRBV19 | CAEAEASNQPQHF | TGTGCCGAGGCCGAAGCGTCCAATCAGCCCCAGCATTTT
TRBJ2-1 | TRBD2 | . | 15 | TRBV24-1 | CATSDTSGGASEQFF | TGTGCCACCAGTGACACTAGCGGGGGGGCCTCTGAGCAGTTCTTC
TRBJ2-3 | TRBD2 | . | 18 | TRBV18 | CASSPRTSGGESTDTQYF | TGTGCCAGCTCACCGAGGACTAGCGGGGGGGAGAGCACAGATACGCAGTATTTT
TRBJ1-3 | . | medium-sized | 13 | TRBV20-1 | CSATDPSGNTIYF | TGCAGTGCTACCGACCCCTCTGGAAACACCATATATTTT
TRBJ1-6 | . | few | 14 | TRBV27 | CASSYSSYNSPLHF | TGTGCCAGCAGTTACAGCTCCTATAATTCACCCCTCCACTTT
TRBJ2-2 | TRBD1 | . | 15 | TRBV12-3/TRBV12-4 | CASSRDRGAAGELFF | TGTGCCAGCAGCCGCGACAGGGGTGCGGCCGGGGAGCTGTTTTTT
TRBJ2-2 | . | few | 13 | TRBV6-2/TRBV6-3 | CASADRFTGELFF | TGTGCCAGCGCCGACAGGTTCACCGGGGAGCTGTTTTTT
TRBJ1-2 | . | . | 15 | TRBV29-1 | CSVNGFGNPNYGYTF | TGCAGCGTGAATGGGTTTGGCAACCCTAACTATGGCTACACCTTC
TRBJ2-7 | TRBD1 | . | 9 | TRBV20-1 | CSARTGQYF | TGCAGTGCCAGGACAGGGCAGTACTTC
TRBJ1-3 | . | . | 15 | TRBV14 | CASSQGTPSGNTIYF | TGTGCCAGCAGCCAGGGGACGCCTTCTGGAAACACCATATATTTT
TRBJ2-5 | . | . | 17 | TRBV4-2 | CASSQDGAGGRGETQYF | TGTGCCAGCAGCCAAGACGGGGCTGGGGGGCGGGGAGAGACCCAGTACTTC
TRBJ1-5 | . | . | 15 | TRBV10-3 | CAIREDGNSNQPQHF | TGTGCCATCAGGGAGGACGGGAATAGCAATCAGCCCCAGCATTTT
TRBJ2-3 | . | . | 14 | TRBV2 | CATNSGADPDTQYF | TGTGCCACCAACTCAGGGGCCGATCCAGATACGCAGTATTTT
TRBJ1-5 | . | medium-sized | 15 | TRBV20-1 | CSARKGGTSNQPQHF | TGCAGTGCTAGAAAAGGAGGGACGAGCAATCAGCCCCAGCATTTT
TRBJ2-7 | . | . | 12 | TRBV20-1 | CSAGGRLYEQYF | TGCAGTGCCGGGGGCAGACTCTACGAGCAGTACTTC
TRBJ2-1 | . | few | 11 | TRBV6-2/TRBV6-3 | CASSSGLVQFF | TGTGCCAGCAGCTCCGGACTCGTGCAGTTCTTC
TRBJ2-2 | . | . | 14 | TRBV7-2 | CASSLGANTGELFF | TGTGCCAGCAGCTTAGGTGCGAACACCGGGGAGCTGTTTTTT
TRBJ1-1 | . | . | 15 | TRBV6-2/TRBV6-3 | CASIRTGKGDTEAFF | TGTGCCAGCATTCGAACCGGCAAAGGGGACACTGAAGCTTTCTTT
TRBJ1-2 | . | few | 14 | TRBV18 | CASSPPPEASGYTF | TGTGCCAGCTCACCACCGCCAGAAGCCAGTGGCTACACCTTC
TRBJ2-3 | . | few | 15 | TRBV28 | CASSLWNQGTDTQYF | TGTGCCAGCAGTTTATGGAACCAGGGCACAGATACGCAGTATTTT
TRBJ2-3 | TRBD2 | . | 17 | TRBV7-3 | CASSSAVGGGPGDTQYF | TGTGCCAGCAGCTCCGCAGTTGGCGGGGGGCCAGGAGATACGCAGTATTTT
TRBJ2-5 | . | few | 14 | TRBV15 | CATGGNGGQETQYF | TGTGCCACCGGGGGCAATGGGGGCCAAGAGACCCAGTACTTC
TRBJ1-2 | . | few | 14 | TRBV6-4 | CASPKTTGVCGYTF | TGTGCCAGCCCGAAAACGACGGGAGTATGCGGCTACACCTTC
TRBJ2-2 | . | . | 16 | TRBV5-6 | CASSSTNSRVTGELFF | TGTGCCAGCAGCTCGACCAACTCTCGTGTCACCGGGGAGCTGTTTTTT
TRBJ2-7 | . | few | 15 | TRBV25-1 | CASSTGGGAPYEQYF | TGTGCCAGCTCGACGGGCGGGGGCGCGCCTTACGAGCAGTACTTC
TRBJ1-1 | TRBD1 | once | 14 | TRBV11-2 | CASSPRQGNTEAFF | TGTGCCAGCAGCCCTAGACAGGGAAACACTGAAGCTTTCTTT
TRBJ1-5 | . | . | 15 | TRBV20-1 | CSAQSVVDSNQPQHF | TGCAGTGCTCAATCGGTCGTAGATAGCAATCAGCCCCAGCATTTT
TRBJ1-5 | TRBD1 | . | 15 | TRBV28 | CASSTGGMSGQPQHF | TGTGCCAGCAGTACAGGGGGGATGAGTGGGCAGCCCCAGCATTTT
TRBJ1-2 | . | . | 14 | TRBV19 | CVSSSGPGDYGYTF | TGTGTCAGTAGTAGCGGGCCCGGGGACTATGGCTACACCTTC
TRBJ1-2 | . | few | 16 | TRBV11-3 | CASSWRGQFSNYGYTF | TGTGCCAGCAGCTGGCGAGGACAGTTCTCTAACTATGGCTACACCTTC
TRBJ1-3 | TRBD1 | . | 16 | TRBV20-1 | CSAGGTGGISGNTIYF | TGCAGTGCTGGAGGGACAGGGGGAATCTCTGGAAACACCATATATTTT
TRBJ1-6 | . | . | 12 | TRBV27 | CASSYYNSPLHF | TGTGCCAGCAGTTACTATAATTCACCCCTCCACTTT
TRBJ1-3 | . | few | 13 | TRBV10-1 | CASRANSGNTIYF | TGCGCCAGCAGAGCCAACTCTGGAAACACCATATATTTT
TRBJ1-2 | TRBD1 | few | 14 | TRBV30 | CAWSPTRTGYGYTF | TGTGCCTGGAGTCCGACCCGGACAGGGTATGGCTACACCTTC
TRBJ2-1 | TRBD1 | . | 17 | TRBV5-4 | CASSLVVKDRGYNEQFF | TGTGCCAGCAGCTTGGTAGTTAAGGACAGGGGCTACAATGAGCAGTTCTTC
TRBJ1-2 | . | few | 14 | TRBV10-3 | CAIRPDTTNYGYTF | TGTGCCATCAGACCCGACACGACTAACTATGGCTACACCTTC
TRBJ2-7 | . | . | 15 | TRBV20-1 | CSARRPETSSYEQYF | TGCAGTGCTAGGAGGCCGGAGACGAGCTCCTACGAGCAGTACTTC
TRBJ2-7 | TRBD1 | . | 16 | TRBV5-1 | CASSSRSGTGGYEQYF | TGCGCCAGCAGCTCCAGGTCGGGGACAGGGGGGTACGAGCAGTACTTC
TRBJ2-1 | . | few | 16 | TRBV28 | CASSFSGGTNYNEQFF | TGTGCCAGCAGTTTCTCGGGGGGCACGAACTACAATGAGCAGTTCTTC
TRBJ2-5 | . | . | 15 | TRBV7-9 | CASSLATGYQETQYF | TGTGCCAGCAGCTTAGCCACAGGATACCAAGAGACCCAGTACTTC
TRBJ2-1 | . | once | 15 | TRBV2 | CASSEEDNGYNEQFF | TGTGCCAGCAGTGAGGAAGATAACGGCTACAATGAGCAGTTCTTC
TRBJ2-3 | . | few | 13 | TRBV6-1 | CASSDALPDTQYF | TGTGCCAGCAGTGACGCTCTTCCTGATACGCAGTATTTT
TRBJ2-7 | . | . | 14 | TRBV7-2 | CASSLGRPGAEQYF | TGTGCCAGCAGCTTAGGACGGCCGGGGGCCGAGCAGTACTTC
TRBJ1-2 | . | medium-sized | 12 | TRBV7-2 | CASSLGGYGYTF | TGTGCCAGCAGCTTAGGGGGCTATGGCTACACCTTC
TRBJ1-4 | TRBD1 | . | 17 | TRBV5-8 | CASSSVPGQGRNEKLFF | TGTGCCAGCAGCTCCGTCCCGGGACAGGGCCGGAATGAAAAACTGTTTTTT
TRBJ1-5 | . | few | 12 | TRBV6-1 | CASSEVGEPQHF | TGTGCCAGCAGTGAAGTAGGGGAGCCCCAGCATTTT
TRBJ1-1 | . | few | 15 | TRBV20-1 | CSASSHGGENTEAFF | TGCAGTGCTAGTAGCCACGGGGGGGAGAACACTGAAGCTTTCTTT
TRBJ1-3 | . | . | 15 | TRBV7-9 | CARSQPHRDGNTIYF | TGTGCCAGGAGCCAGCCTCACAGGGATGGAAACACCATATATTTT
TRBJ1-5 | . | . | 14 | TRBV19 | CASSMLKPGQPQHF | TGTGCCAGTAGTATGCTTAAACCGGGACAGCCCCAGCATTTT
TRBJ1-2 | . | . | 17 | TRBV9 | CASSVDPQGRVGYGYTF | TGTGCCAGCAGCGTAGACCCCCAGGGGAGGGTAGGGTATGGCTACACCTTC
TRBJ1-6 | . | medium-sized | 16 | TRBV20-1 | CSARDPMKSGDSPLHF | TGCAGTGCTAGAGATCCAATGAAGTCGGGCGATTCACCCCTCCACTTT
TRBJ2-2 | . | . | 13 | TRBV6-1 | CASRVGNTGELFF | TGTGCCAGCCGAGTTGGGAACACCGGGGAGCTGTTTTTT
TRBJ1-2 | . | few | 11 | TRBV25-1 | CASSGLYGYTF | TGTGCCAGCAGTGGGCTTTACGGCTACACCTTC